This TCR beta chain was recorded in a study of T cell responses to AZD1222 COVID-19 vaccine. For the study at large: Samples with a second dose at about 4 or about 12 weeks were pooled together.

General study findings and limits: Only a handful of AZD1222 recipients, five to seven in all, had baseline seropositivity. Researchers took repertoire samples only after the peak T cell response had come. Females outnumbered males among donors, who were mostly white British; clonal diversity was possibly underestimated.

Measured with immunoSEQ multiplex PCR; TCRdb has only the in-frame clones, and not every one. The data show roughly 30,000 clones, about nine tenths seen once. CDR1 and CDR2 (germline): MDHEN, SYDVKM. V shed 6 bases and J shed 8 bases, with 11 bases lying between them. This CDR3 contains 12 residues. Concerning this clone: Its matching antigen is unknown.

This specimen consisted of peripheral blood, obtained on day 0 of AZD1222 vaccination. The origin of this receptor is an adult in good health. The gene calls are TRBV28 and TRBJ1-5, with D unclear. CDR3 nucleotide sequence: TGTGCCAGCAGCAAGTTCGACAAGCCCCAGCATTTT. This gives the protein CASSKFDKPQHF.